The source of this TCR beta chain is a study of CD8 T cells in ankylosing spondylitis. The ends were cut back, 4 bases at V and 8 bases at J, with 21 bases in the middle. This CDR3 is built from 16 residues. Germline V gene data show CDR1 as SGHDN and CDR2 as FVKESK. Study-level findings and limits: Clones linked to disease were reported to show significant enrichment in matched ankylosing spondylitis synovial fluid.

The sample holds many counts of this clonotype. As yet, its antigen is unknown. MiXCR, applied by TCRdb to the 5' RACE reads, yields one record per CDR3 protein. The data show a few hundred thousand distinct CDR3 sequences, approximately 10% seen once. This sequence originates from a female donor with ankylosing spondylitis or in good health (not recorded which). This chain connects TRBV14 to TRBJ2-1, with TRBD1 as a possible D gene (5 bases). The specimen sequenced was blood, either unsorted or a sorted T cell fraction (not recorded which). The CDR3 region is CASSRTPTVGRDEQFF. In DNA, the CDR3 is TGTGCCAGCAGCCGGACACCGACAGTCGGCCGGGATGAGCAGTTCTTC.